The next 28 T cell receptor beta chains were all read from a single sample in a study of regulatory T cells in long-lasting Graves disease. Sample time point: newly diagnosed GD, antithyroid drugs for less than 3 months. PBMC RNA was the source of the TCR library. Relying on iRepertoire HTBI primers and Arm-PCR of CDR3 regions, the team built TCR beta libraries. MiXCR, run by TCRdb on the multiplex PCR reads, gives a single entry per CDR3 protein. The table includes over 500,000 distinct CDR3 sequences, 16% detected once. The sample was also reused in another study, on T cells in Graves' hyperthyroidism and ophthalmopathy.

The input for sequencing was peripheral blood mononuclear cells (PBMCs), taken at new diagnosis, from a patient treated with antithyroid drugs. These receptor sequences come from a man in his late teens or twenties with Graves disease.

The chain combines TRBV18 with TRBJ1-2; 8 bases map to TRBD1. The V and J ends lost 0 bases and 0 bases, in that order; junction bases with no gene match: 0. CDR1 and CDR2 (germline): KGHSH, LQKENI. CDR3 length equals 15 residues. In DNA form, the CDR3 reads TGTGCCAGCTCACCACCGGGACAGGCTAACTATGGCTACACCTTC. Its translation: CASSPPGQANYGYTF.

The chain joins TRBV3-1 to TRBJ2-5, with no clear D. CDR3 length equals 12 residues. Germline CDR1 reads LGHDT; CDR2 reads YNNKEL (reference sequence). Trimming pared 3 bases from V and 5 bases from J, leaving 7 bases between. The CDR3 spells CASSQFRETQYF. CDR3 nucleotides: TGTGCCAGCAGCCAGTTTCGGGAGACCCAGTACTTC.

The chain is built from TRBV9 and TRBJ2-7; 7 bases agree with TRBD1. After removal of 0 bases from V and 2 bases from J, the junction contained 8 bases not matched to a gene. Germline-derived CDR1 and CDR2 are SGDLS and YYNGEE. The CDR3 runs 16 residues. The CDR3 DNA is TGTGCCAGCAGCGTAGATTCAAGGGGGCGCGCCTACGAGCAGTACTTC. This translates into CASSVDSRGRAYEQYF.

The chain joins TRBV20-1 to TRBJ2-3, with D perhaps being TRBD1 or TRBD2 (5 bases each). Germline V gene data show CDR1 as DFQATT and CDR2 as SNEGSKA (reference sequence). The V end lost 0 bases, the J end lost 6 bases, and 16 bases lay between the germline ends. CDR3 length: 15 residues. The CDR3 DNA reads TGCAGTGCTAGAGATGGGGCGGGTGAGGCGGATACGCAGTATTTT. Translation gives CSARDGAGEADTQYF.

In regard to this clonotype: Being one base from a much bigger clone, this may be a read error. The rearrangement uses TRBV12-3 or TRBV12-4 and TRBJ1-5, with unresolved D. The CDR3 runs to 14 residues. Trimming removed 0 bases at V and 3 bases at J, with 6 bases between. The CDR3 DNA sequence: TGTGCCAGCAGTTTAGCAGGGAACAATCAGCCCCAGCATTTT. This translates into CASSLAGNNQPQHF.

The chain uses TRBV20-1 and TRBJ2-1; TRBD2 matches at 8 bases. Trimming removed 7 bases from V and 3 bases from J; junction bases left unmatched: 8. Germline CDR1 DFQATT, CDR2 SNEGSKA (reference sequence). The CDR3 extends over 14 amino acids. CDR3 protein: CSVESGSGYNEQFF. The DNA for the CDR3 is TGCAGTGTTGAGAGCGGGAGTGGCTACAATGAGCAGTTCTTC.

This clonotype was seen at least ten times. This chain connects TRBV24-1 to TRBJ2-2; tentative D call: TRBD1 (6 bases). V lost 3 bases and J 1 base, leaving 14 bases between the germline ends. Germline CDR1 reads KGHDR; CDR2 reads SFDVKD. The CDR3 sequence is 17 residues long. CDR3 region: CATSDIQTGWNTGELFF. The CDR3 DNA reads as TGTGCCACCAGTGATATACAGACAGGTTGGAACACCGGGGAGCTGTTTTTT.

Notes on this clonotype: A far more abundant clone sits one base away, making this likely a read error. The V and J genes are TRBV2 and TRBJ2-3; tentatively, D is TRBD1 (5 bases). The assigned J gene may be wrong: the sequence end matches TRBJ2-7 better. The CDR3 has 14 amino acids. CDR1 and CDR2 from the germline V gene are SNHLY and FYNNEI. Here the CDR3 reads CASSGGRVDNEQYF. The CDR3 DNA reads as TGTGCCAGCAGTGGGGGCAGGGTGGACAATGAGCAGTACTTC.

A few counts support this clonotype. In DNA form, the CDR3 reads TGTGCCAGCAGCTTAGGGGACAGGGGTATAGATGAGCAGTTCTTC. Amino acids: CASSLGDRGIDEQFF. The chain joins TRBV7-9 to TRBJ2-1, with TRBD1 matching over 10 bases. The CDR3 sequence is 15 residues long. Germline lookup yields CDR1 SEHNR and CDR2 FQNEAQ (reference sequence). V shed 1 base and J 8 bases; nucleotides not matched to a gene: 5.

The table lists this clonotype with many counts. This chain uses TRBV12-3 or TRBV12-4 with TRBJ1-4; 8 nucleotides agree with TRBD1. CDR3 length equals 15 residues. Trimming at V came to 6 bases and at J to 6 bases, leaving 9 bases not matched to a gene. This CDR3 is CASSQLQGEHEKLFF. The DNA for the CDR3 is TGTGCCAGCAGCCAGTTACAGGGGGAGCATGAAAAACTGTTTTTT.

This clonotype was seen only a few times. The gene calls are TRBV6-2 or TRBV6-3 and TRBJ2-7; D is uncertain. This CDR3 contains 13 residues. The germline V gene has CDR1 MNHEY and CDR2 SVGEGT. Trimming cost V 4 bases and J 5 bases, with 12 bases left between them. The CDR3 sequence is CASSSSLLDEQYF. CDR3 nucleotides: TGTGCCAGCAGTTCCAGTTTATTAGACGAGCAGTACTTC.

This clonotype was seen ten or more times. This rearrangement joins TRBV10-3 to TRBJ2-7, with 8 bases matching TRBD2. This CDR3 has 15 residues. V lost 0 bases to trimming and J lost 5 bases; unmatched junction nucleotides: 6. The germline CDR1 and CDR2 sequences are ENHRY and SYGVKD. The CDR3 protein is CAISESTAGANEQYF. In nucleotides, the CDR3 is TGTGCCATCAGTGAGTCGACAGCGGGAGCTAACGAGCAGTACTTC.

This clonotype was seen many times. The V call is TRBV2, the J call TRBJ2-7, with 7 bases identical to TRBD2. Looked up from germline, CDR1 is SNHLY and CDR2 is FYNNEI. There are 10 residues in the CDR3. DNA of the CDR3: TGTGCGGGGGGGGAATACGAGCAGTACTTC. Amino acid sequence: CAGGEYEQYF. Supplemented by reference TRBV2 and TRBJ2-7, the full variable domain reads EPEVTQTPSHQVTQMGQEVILRCVPISNHLYFYWYRQILGQKVEFLVSFYNNEISEKSEIFDDQFSVERPDGSNFTLKIRSTKLEDSAMYFCAGGEYEQYFGPGTRLTVT.

This clonotype turned up a few times. This sequence joins TRBV15 and TRBJ2-5, with D unclear. The germline gives CDR1 LNHNV, CDR2 YYDKDF (reference sequence). Trimming removed 5 bases from V and 1 base from J, with 14 bases in between. This CDR3 comprises 15 residues. CDR3 region: CATSEVARSQETQYF. As DNA, the CDR3 is TGTGCCACCAGCGAAGTCGCCCGATCCCAAGAGACCCAGTACTTC.

The rearrangement links TRBV3-1 to TRBJ1-2, with D possibly TRBD1 on 5 matching bases. The CDR3 loop spans 14 amino acids. In germline, CDR1 is LGHDT, CDR2 YNNKEL (reference sequence). The germline V and J ends were trimmed by 1 base and 5 bases, with 11 bases remaining between them. Here the CDR3 DNA reads TGTGCCAGCAGCCAAGTTGGCAGGGTTTATGGCTACACCTTC. The encoded protein is CASSQVGRVYGYTF.

This clonotype was seen ten or more times. The gene calls are TRBV20-1 and TRBJ2-1; D unresolved. V was clipped by 7 bases and J by 8 bases, with 24 bases between them. The CDR3 has 15 amino acids. CDR1 is DFQATT, CDR2 SNEGSKA, per germline (reference sequence). As DNA, the CDR3 is TGCAGTGAGAGACGTTCCCGAGTTATATGGGATGAGCAGTTCTTC. Its protein product is CSERRSRVIWDEQFF.

This chain uses TRBV13 with TRBJ1-1, with D hard to call. This CDR3 comprises 14 residues. Germline V lookup: CDR1 PRHDT, CDR2 FYEKMQ (reference sequence). The germline V and J ends were trimmed by 4 bases and 5 bases, with 14 bases remaining between them. This CDR3 reads CASSSPGTWTEAFF. The CDR3 DNA reads as TGTGCCAGCAGCTCTCCGGGAACGTGGACTGAAGCTTTCTTT. The complete variable domain, with remaining parts taken from reference TRBV13 and TRBJ1-1, reads AAGVIQSPRHLIKEKRETATLKCYPIPRHDTVYWYQQGPGQDPQFLISFYEKMQSDKGSIPDRFSAQQFSDYHSELNMSSLELGDSALYFCASSSPGTWTEAFFGQGTRLTVV.

The chain uses TRBV5-6 and TRBJ2-4; 11 nucleotides align to TRBD1. Trimming at V came to 4 bases and at J to 8 bases, leaving 2 bases not matched to a gene. This CDR3 comprises 13 residues. Germline CDR1 reads SGHDT; CDR2 reads YYEEEE. The CDR3 loop is CASSGQGADIQYF. The CDR3 coding sequence is TGTGCCAGCAGCGGACAGGGGGCGGACATTCAGTACTTC.

The rearrangement links TRBV7-9 to TRBJ1-6; D unresolved. Germline V gene data show CDR1 as SEHNR and CDR2 as FQNEAQ (reference sequence). CDR3 length equals 14 residues. The V gene lost 0 bases and the J gene lost 13 bases, with 13 bases spanning the gap. CDR3 protein: CASSLAAAPRPLHF. The CDR3 DNA reads TGTGCCAGCAGCTTAGCGGCGGCCCCCCGGCCCCTCCACTTT.

This rearrangement joins TRBV20-1 to TRBJ2-3; D is possibly TRBD2 (6 bases). Germline values: CDR1 DFQATT, CDR2 SNEGSKA (reference sequence). V lost 6 bases and J lost 8, with 21 bases in between. The CDR3 spans 14 residues. The CDR3: CSAQTGTALSTQYF. CDR3 DNA: TGCAGTGCCCAAACCGGGACTGCGTTGAGTACGCAGTATTTT.

The V gene is TRBV7-2, the J gene TRBJ1-1; TRBD1 aligns across 9 bases. V lost 0 bases to trimming and J lost 6 bases; unmatched junction nucleotides: 8. The CDR3 extends over 16 amino acids. Germline-derived CDR1 and CDR2 are SGHTA and FQGNSA. Here the CDR3 reads CASSLASGTGKAEAFF. The DNA for the CDR3 is TGTGCCAGCAGCTTAGCGTCAGGGACAGGGAAGGCTGAAGCTTTCTTT.

Many counts were recorded for this clonotype. This chain joins TRBV5-1 and TRBJ2-3; 9 nucleotides agree with TRBD2. Germline values: CDR1 SGHRS, CDR2 YFSETQ. With 4 bases clipped from V and 2 bases from J, the junction kept 11 bases outside the gene matches. The CDR3 extends over 17 amino acids. The CDR3 sequence is CASSERGLAGLTDTQYF. CDR3 bases: TGCGCCAGCAGCGAACGCGGGCTAGCGGGACTCACAGATACGCAGTATTTT.

This clonotype was seen more than once but under ten times. This chain joins TRBV9 and TRBJ2-7, with D maybe TRBD2 (6 bases). Per the germline V gene, CDR1 is SGDLS and CDR2 is YYNGEE. The CDR3 is made up of 14 amino acids. Deletions cut 0 bases from V and 3 bases from J, with 10 bases between. The CDR3 loop reads CASSVVDGGYEQYF. Written as DNA, the CDR3 is TGTGCCAGCAGCGTAGTTGACGGGGGCTACGAGCAGTACTTC.

This clonotype was observed a handful of times. The chain uses TRBV10-3 and TRBJ2-7, with no clear D. Per the germline V gene, CDR1 is ENHRY and CDR2 is SYGVKD. This CDR3 has 11 amino acids. V was cut by 4 bases and J by 6 bases, with 7 bases left in between. The CDR3 DNA reads as TGTGCCATCAGTGGGGGAATCGAGCAGTACTTC. It translates to CAISGGIEQYF.

Many counts were recorded for this clonotype. V and J are TRBV11-3 and TRBJ2-1; D is ambiguous. There are 14 residues in the CDR3. Germline-derived CDR1 and CDR2 are SGHNT and YENEEA. With 2 bases removed from V and 6 bases from J, the gap between germline ends came to 11 bases. CDR3 protein: CASSLLGSTNEQFF. The CDR3 coding sequence is TGTGCCAGCAGCTTATTAGGTAGCACCAATGAGCAGTTCTTC. The full variable domain, its missing parts supplied by reference TRBV11-3 and TRBJ2-1, is EAGVVQSPRYKIIEKKQPVAFWCNPISGHNTLYWYLQNLGQGPELLIRYENEEAVDDSQLPKDRFSAERLKGVDSTLKIQPAELGDSAVYLCASSLLGSTNEQFFGPGTRLTVL.

V gene TRBV12-3 or TRBV12-4 combines with J gene TRBJ2-3; D gene uncertain. The CDR3 extends over 14 amino acids. V was pared by 2 bases and J by 4 bases, with 10 bases between. The CDR3 coding sequence is TGTGCCAGCAGTTTATCGACAAGGTCAGATACGCAGTATTTT. Protein product: CASSLSTRSDTQYF.

Concerning this clonotype itself: This may arise from a read error, as a much more abundant clone is one base away. The rearrangement joins TRBV11-2 to TRBJ2-5; 7 positions agree with TRBD1. Germline V gene sequence: CDR1 SGHAT, CDR2 FQNNGV. The CDR3 consists of 15 residues. Trimming cost V 4 bases and J 3 bases; bases outside gene matches: 8. The CDR3 sequence: CASSYVAGGKETQYF. The CDR3 DNA sequence: TGTGCCAGCAGCTACGTGGCAGGGGGAAAAGAGACCCAGTACTTC.

This clonotype was seen only a few times. This sequence joins TRBV28 and TRBJ1-1; D perhaps matches TRBD1 (6 bases). Germline CDR1 MDHEN, CDR2 SYDVKM. This CDR3 contains 12 residues. The V end lost 2 bases, the J end lost 9 bases, and 10 bases lay between the germline ends. As DNA, the CDR3 is TGTGCCAGCAGTTTAAGACAGGTTAAAGCTTTCTTT. Translated: CASSLRQVKAFF.